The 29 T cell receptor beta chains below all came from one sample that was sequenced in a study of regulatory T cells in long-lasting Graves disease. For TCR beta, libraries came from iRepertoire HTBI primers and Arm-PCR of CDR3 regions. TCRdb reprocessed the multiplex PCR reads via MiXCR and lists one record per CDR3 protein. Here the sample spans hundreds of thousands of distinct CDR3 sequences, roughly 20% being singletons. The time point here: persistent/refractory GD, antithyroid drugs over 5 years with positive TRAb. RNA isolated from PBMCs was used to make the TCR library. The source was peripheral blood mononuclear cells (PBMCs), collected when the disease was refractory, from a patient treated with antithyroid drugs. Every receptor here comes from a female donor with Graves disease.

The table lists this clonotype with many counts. The CDR3 DNA reads as TGTGCCATCAGCCCCGATGGGAACACTGAAGCTTTCTTT. It encodes CAISPDGNTEAFF. This chain joins TRBV10-3 and TRBJ1-1; D remains unclear. Germline CDR1 ENHRY, CDR2 SYGVKD. This CDR3 spans 13 amino acids. Trimming left V 6 bases short and J 1 base short, with 9 bases between.

CDR3 nucleotides: TGTGCCACCAGCTCCTGGACTAGCGAGAGCATTAATGCCGGGGAGCTGTTTTTT. Translating it yields CATSSWTSESINAGELFF. The genes are TRBV15 and TRBJ2-2; TRBD2 agrees at 9 bases. This CDR3 has 18 amino acids. From germline, CDR1 is LNHNV and CDR2 YYDKDF (reference sequence). The J segment lost 6 bases and the V segment lost 5 bases, leaving 16 bases of the junction unmatched.

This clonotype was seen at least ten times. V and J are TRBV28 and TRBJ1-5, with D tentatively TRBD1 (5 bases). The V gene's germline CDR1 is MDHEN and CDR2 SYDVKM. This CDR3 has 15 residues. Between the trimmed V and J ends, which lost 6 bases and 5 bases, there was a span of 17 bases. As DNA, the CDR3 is TGTGCCAGCAGACTACAGGCGAATAGAGATCAGCCCCAGCATTTT. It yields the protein CASRLQANRDQPQHF.

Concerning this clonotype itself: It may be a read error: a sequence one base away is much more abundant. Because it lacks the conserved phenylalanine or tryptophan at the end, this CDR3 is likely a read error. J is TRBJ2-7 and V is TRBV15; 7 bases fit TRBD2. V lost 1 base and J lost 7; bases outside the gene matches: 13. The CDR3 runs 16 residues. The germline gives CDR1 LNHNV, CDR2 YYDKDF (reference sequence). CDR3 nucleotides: TGTGCCACCAGCAGAGCAGTGACTAGCACCGACTGGGAGCAGTACCTC. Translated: CATSRAVTSTDWEQYL.

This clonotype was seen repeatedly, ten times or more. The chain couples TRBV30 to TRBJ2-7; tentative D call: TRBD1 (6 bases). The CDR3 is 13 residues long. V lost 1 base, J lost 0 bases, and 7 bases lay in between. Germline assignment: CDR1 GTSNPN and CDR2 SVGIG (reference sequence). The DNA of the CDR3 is TGTGCCTGGAGTGCGGACAGCTCCTACGAGCAGTACTTC. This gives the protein CAWSADSSYEQYF.

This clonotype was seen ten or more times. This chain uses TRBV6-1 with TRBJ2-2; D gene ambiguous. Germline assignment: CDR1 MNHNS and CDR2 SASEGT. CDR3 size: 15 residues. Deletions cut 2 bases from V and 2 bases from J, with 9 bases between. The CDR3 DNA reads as TGTGCCAGCAGTGAAAAACCGGAAAACACCGGGGAGCTGTTTTTT. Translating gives CASSEKPENTGELFF.

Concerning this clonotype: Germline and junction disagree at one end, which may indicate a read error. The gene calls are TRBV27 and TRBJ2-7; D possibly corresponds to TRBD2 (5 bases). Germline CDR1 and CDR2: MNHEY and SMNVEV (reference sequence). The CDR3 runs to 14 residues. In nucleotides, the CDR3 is TGCGCCAGCGGTTCCCCCAACGGTCACTACGAGCAGTACTTC. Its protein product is CASGSPNGHYEQYF.

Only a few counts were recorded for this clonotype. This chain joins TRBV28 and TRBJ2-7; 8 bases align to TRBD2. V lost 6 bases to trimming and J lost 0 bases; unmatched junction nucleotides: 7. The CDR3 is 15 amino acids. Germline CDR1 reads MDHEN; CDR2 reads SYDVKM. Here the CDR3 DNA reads TGTGCCAGCAGCGGGAGGGGCGGGGGCTCCTACGAGCAGTACTTC. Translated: CASSGRGGGSYEQYF.

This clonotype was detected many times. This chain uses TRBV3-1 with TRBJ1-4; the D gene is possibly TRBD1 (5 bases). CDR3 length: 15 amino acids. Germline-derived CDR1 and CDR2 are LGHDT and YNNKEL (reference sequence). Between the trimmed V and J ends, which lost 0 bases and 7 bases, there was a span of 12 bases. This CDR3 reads CASSQEAGGGEKLFF. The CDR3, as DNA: TGTGCCAGCAGCCAAGAAGCAGGCGGGGGTGAAAAACTGTTTTTT. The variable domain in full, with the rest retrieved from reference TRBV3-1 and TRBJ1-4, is DTAVSQTPKYLVTQMGNDKSIKCEQNLGHDTMYWYKQDSKKFLKIMFSYNNKELIINETVPNRFSPKSPDKAHLNLHINSLELGDSAVYFCASSQEAGGGEKLFFGSGTQLSVL.

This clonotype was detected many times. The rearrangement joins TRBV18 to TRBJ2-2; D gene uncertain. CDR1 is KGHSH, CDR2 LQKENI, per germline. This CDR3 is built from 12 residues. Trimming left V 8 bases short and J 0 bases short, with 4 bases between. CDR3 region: CASSPNTGELFF. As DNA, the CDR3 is TGTGCCAGCAGCCCGAACACCGGGGAGCTGTTTTTT.

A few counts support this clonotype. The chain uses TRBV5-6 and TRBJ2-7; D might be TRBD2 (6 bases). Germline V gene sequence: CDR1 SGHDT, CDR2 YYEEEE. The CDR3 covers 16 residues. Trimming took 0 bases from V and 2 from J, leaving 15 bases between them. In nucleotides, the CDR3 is TGTGCCAGCAGCTTGGTCCCCCACAGGACTACCTACGAGCAGTACTTC. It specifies CASSLVPHRTTYEQYF.

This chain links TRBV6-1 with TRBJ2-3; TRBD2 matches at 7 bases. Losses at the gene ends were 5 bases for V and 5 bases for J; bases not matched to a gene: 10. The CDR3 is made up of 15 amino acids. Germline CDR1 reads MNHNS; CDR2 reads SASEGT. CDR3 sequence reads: CASSFPGREKDTQYF. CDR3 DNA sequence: TGTGCCAGCAGTTTCCCTGGGCGGGAGAAAGATACGCAGTATTTT.

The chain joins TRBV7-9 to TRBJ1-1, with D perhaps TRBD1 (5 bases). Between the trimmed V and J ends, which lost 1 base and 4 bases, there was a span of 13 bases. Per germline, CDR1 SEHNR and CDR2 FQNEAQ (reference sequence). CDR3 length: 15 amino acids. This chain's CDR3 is CASSLEFGGGTEAFF. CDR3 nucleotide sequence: TGTGCCAGCAGCTTAGAATTTGGGGGGGGCACTGAAGCTTTCTTT.

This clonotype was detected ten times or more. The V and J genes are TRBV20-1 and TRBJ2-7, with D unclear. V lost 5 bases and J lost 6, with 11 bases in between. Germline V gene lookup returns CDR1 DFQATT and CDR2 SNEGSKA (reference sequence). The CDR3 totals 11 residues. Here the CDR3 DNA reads TGCAGTGCTCACGGTCGAGTCGAGCAGTACTTC. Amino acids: CSAHGRVEQYF.

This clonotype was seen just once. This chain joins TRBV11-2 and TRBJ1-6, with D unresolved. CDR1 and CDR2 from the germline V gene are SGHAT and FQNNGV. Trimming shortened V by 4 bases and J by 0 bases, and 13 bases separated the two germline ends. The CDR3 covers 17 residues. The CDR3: CASSYPTDGSYNSPLHF. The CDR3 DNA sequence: TGTGCCAGCAGCTACCCGACGGATGGCTCCTATAATTCACCCCTCCACTTT.

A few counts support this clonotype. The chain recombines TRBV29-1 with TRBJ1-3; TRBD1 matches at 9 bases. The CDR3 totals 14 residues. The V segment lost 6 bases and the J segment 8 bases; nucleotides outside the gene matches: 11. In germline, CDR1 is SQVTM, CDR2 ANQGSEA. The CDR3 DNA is TGCAGCGTAGAAACCGGGACAGGGTGGGACACCATATATTTT. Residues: CSVETGTGWDTIYF.

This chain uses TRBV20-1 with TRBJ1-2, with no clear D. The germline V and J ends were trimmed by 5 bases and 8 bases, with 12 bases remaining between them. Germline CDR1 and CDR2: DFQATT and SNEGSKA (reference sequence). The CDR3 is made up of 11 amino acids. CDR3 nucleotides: TGCAGTGCTCCTGACAACTTCGGCTACACCTTC. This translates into CSAPDNFGYTF.

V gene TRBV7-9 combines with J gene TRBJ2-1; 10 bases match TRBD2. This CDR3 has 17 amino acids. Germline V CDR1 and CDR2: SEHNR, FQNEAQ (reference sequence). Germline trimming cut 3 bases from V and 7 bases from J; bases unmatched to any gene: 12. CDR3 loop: CASSFQVGLAGENEQFF. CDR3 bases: TGTGCCAGCAGCTTCCAAGTTGGGCTAGCGGGAGAGAATGAGCAGTTCTTC.

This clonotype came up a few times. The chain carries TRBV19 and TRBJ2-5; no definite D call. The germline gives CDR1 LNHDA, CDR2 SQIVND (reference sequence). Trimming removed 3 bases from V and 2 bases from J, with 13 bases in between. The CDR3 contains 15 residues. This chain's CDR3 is CASSIFFTTQETQYF. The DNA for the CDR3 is TGTGCCAGTAGTATCTTTTTTACCACTCAAGAGACCCAGTACTTC.

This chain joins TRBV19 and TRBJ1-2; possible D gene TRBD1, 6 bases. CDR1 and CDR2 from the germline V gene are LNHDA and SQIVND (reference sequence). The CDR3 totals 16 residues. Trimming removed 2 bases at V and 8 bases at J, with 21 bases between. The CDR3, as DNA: TGTGCCAGTAGTATACTCTCCGAGGGCGGGGGCAACGGCTACACCTTC. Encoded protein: CASSILSEGGGNGYTF. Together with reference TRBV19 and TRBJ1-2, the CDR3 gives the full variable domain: DGGITQSPKYLFRKEGQNVTLSCEQNLNHDAMYWYRQDPGQGLRLIYYSQIVNDFQKGDIAEGYSVSREKKESFPLTVTSAQKNPTAFYLCASSILSEGGGNGYTFGSGTRLTVV.

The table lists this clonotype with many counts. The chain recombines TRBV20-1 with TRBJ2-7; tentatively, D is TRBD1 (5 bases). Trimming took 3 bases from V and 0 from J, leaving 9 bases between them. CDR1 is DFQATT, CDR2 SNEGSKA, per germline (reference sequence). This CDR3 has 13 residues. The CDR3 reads CSASGQGSYEQYF. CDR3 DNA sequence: TGCAGTGCTAGCGGCCAGGGCTCCTACGAGCAGTACTTC.

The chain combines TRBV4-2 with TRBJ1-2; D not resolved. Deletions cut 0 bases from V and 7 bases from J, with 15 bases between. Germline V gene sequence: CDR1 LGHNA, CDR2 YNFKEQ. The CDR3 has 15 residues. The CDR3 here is CASSQEFRGLSGYTF. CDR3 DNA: TGTGCCAGCAGCCAAGAGTTTCGAGGGCTTAGTGGCTACACCTTC.

The CDR3 spells CSAKDRVGQNSGNTIYF. The CDR3 nucleotides are TGCAGTGCTAAAGATCGTGTTGGGCAGAACTCTGGAAACACCATATATTTT. The chain carries TRBV20-1 and TRBJ1-3; no definite D call. Germline-derived CDR1 and CDR2 are DFQATT and SNEGSKA (reference sequence). V lost 4 bases and J lost 0, with 19 bases in between. The CDR3 covers 17 residues.

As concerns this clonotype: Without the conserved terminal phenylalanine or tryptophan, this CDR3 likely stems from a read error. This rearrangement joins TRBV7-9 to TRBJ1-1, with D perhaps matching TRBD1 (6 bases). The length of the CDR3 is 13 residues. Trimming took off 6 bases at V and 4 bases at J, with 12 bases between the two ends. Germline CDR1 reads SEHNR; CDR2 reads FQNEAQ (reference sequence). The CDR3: CASRKDSGTEAFL. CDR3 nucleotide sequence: TGTGCCAGCAGAAAGGACAGTGGCACTGAAGCTTTCCTT.

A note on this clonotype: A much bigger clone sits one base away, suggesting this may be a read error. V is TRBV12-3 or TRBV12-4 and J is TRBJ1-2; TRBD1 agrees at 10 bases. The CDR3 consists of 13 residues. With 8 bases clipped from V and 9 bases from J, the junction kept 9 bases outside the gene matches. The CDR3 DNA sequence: TGTGCCAGCGCTACCGGGACAGGGGTCTGCTACACCTTC. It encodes CASATGTGVCYTF.

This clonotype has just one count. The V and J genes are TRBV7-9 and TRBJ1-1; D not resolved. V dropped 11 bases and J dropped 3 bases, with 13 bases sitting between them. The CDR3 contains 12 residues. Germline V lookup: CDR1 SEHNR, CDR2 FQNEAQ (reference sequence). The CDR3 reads CALAERDTEAFF. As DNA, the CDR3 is TGTGCCCTAGCGGAGCGCGACACTGAAGCTTTCTTT.

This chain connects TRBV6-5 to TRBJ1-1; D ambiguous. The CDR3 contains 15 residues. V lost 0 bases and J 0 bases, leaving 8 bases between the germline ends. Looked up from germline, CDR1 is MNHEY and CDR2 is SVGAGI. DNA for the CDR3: TGTGCCAGCAGTTACTCTCGGAGCATGAACACTGAAGCTTTCTTT. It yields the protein CASSYSRSMNTEAFF.

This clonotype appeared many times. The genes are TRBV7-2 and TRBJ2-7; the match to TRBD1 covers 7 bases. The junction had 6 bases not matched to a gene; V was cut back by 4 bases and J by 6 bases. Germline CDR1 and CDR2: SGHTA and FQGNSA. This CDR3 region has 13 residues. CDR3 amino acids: CASSSRQGVEQYF. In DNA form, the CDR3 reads TGTGCCAGCAGCTCTCGACAGGGAGTCGAGCAGTACTTC.

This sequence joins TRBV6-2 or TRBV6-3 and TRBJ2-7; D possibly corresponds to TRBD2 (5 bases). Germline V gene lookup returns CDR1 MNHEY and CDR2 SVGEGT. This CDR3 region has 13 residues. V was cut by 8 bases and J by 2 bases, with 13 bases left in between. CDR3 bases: TGTGCCAGCGGGGAGACTGGTCCCTACGAGCAGTACTTC. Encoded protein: CASGETGPYEQYF.